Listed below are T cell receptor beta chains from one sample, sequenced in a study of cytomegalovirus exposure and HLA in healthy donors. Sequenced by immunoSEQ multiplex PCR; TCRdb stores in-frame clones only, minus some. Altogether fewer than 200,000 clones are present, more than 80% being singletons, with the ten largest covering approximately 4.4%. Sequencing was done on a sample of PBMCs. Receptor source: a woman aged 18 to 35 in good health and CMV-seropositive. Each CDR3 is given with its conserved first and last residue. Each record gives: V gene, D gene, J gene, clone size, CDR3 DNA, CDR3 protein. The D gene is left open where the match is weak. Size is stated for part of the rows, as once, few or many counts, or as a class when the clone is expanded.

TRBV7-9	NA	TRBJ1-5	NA	TGTGCCAGCAGCTTAGGCGGTGGGCAGCCCCAGCATTTT	CASSLGGGQPQHF
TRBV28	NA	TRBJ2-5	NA	TGTGCCAGCAGTACTCACTCAGGAGGCCTTAGTAGCGAGACCCAGTACTTC	CASSTHSGGLSSETQYF
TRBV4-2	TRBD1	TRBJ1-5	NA	TGTGCCAGCAGCTTGACCGGGACAGGGGACGATCAGCCCCAGCATTTT	CASSLTGTGDDQPQHF
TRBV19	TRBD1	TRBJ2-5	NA	TGTGCCAGCGGAGACAGGGGCCCTCAAGAGACCCAGTACTTC	CASGDRGPQETQYF
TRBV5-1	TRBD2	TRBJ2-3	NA	TGCGCCAGCAGCCCATTTAGCGGGGGGCGGGGGAGCACAGATACGCAGTATTTT	CASSPFSGGRGSTDTQYF
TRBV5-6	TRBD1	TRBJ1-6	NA	TGTGCCAGCAGCCCAGGGACAGGGGGCGACGATTCACCCCTCCACTTT	CASSPGTGGDDSPLHF
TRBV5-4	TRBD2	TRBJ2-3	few	TGTGCCAGCAGCTCGGGACTAGCGATTTGGACAGATACGCAGTATTTT	CASSSGLAIWTDTQYF
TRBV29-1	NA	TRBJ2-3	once	TGCAGCGTCCGACAACAATACACAGATACGCAGTATTTT	CSVRQQYTDTQYF
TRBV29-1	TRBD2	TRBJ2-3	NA	TGCAGCGTGGGCCTTTCACCGGGAGGAACGCAGTATTTT	CSVGLSPGGTQYF
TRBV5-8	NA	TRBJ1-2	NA	TGTGCCAGCAGCTTGGTGTTGTCGGCGAAACTAGCTAACTATGGCTACACCTTC	CASSLVLSAKLANYGYTF
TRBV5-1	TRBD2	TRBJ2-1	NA	TGCGCCAGCCGCGATTTAGACCCTCTAGCGGGGGCCTACAATGAGCAGTTCTTC	CASRDLDPLAGAYNEQFF
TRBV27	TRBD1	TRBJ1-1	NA	TGTGCCAGCAGCCCCTTGACAGGGTTGAACACTGAAGCTTTCTTT	CASSPLTGLNTEAFF
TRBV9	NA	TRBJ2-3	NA	TGTGCCAGCAGCCTCCTGGGTCCGGGGGCAGATACGCAGTATTTT	CASSLLGPGADTQYF
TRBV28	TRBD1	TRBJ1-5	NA	TGTGCCAGCAGTCTTCCGACAGGGAACAATCAGCCCCAGCATTTT	CASSLPTGNNQPQHF
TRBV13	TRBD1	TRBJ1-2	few	TGTGCCAGCAGCTTTTTTATCAGAAGGGGGCATGGCTACACCTTC	CASSFFIRRGHGYTF
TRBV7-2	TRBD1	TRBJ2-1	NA	TGTGCCAGCAGCGGACCGGGACAGAGTAGAGTGCAGTTCTTC	CASSGPGQSRVQFF
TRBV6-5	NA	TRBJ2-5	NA	TGTGCCAGCAGTTACCTCGGTCAAGAGACCCAGTACTTC	CASSYLGQETQYF
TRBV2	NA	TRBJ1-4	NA	TGTGCCAGCATTTCGGGGGGGGTTGGTTTTTTT	CASISGGVGFF
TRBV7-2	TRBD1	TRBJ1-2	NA	TGTGCCAGCAGCCAAACCCAGGGGGTGGTCGGCTACACCTTC	CASSQTQGVVGYTF
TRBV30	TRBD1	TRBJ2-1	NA	TGTGCCTGGAAATTCACGGGACAGTACAATGAGCAGTTCTTC	CAWKFTGQYNEQFF
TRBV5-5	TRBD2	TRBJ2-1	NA	TGTGCCAGCAGCTCCACTTCGGCGGGGGTGTATGAGCAGTTCTTC	CASSSTSAGVYEQFF
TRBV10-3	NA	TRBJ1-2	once	TGTGCCATCAGTGAAGCAGGGGATAACTATGGCTACACCTTC	CAISEAGDNYGYTF
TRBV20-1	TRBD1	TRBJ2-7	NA	TGCAGTGCTACTAGACAGGGTCAGCAGTACTTC	CSATRQGQQYF
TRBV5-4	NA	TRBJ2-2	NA	TGTGCCAGCAGCTTTGGGGGGGGCCACACCGGGGAGCTGTTTTTT	CASSFGGGHTGELFF
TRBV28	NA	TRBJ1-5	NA	TGTGCCAGCAGTTTCAAGTGGCAGGGGAGCAATCAGCCCCAGCATTTT	CASSFKWQGSNQPQHF
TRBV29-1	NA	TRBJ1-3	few	TGCAGCACAGGCTCTGGAAACACCATATATTTT	CSTGSGNTIYF
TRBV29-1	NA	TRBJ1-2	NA	TGCAGCGTTGAAGATCTGCCAGGAAATGGCTACACCTTC	CSVEDLPGNGYTF
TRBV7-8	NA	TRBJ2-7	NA	TGTGCCAGCAACCTGCACAGGGAAAGGCCCTCCTACGAGCAGTACTTC	CASNLHRERPSYEQYF
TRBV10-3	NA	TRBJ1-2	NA	TGTGCCATCAGTGAGAATGGGGCCCTTTCGTCAGATGGCTACACCTTC	CAISENGALSSDGYTF
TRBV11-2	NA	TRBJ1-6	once	TGTGCCAGCAGCTTAGACAGGTTCTGGTCACCCCTCCACTTT	CASSLDRFWSPLHF
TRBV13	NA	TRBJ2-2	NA	TGTGCCAGCAGCTATAGAGTAAGAACCGGGGAGCTGTTTTTT	CASSYRVRTGELFF
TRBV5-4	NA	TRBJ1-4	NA	TGTGCCAGCAGCCAAACCTCGACTGGCAATGAAAAACTGTTTTTT	CASSQTSTGNEKLFF
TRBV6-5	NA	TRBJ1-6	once	TGTGCCAGCAGTTTCATACACAGGGCTAGTAATTCACCCCTCCACTTT	CASSFIHRASNSPLHF
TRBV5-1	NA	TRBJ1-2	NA	TGCGCCAGCAGCTTGGTAGAACAGGCCTACTACTATGGCTACACCTTC	CASSLVEQAYYYGYTF
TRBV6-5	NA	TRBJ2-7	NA	TGTGCCAGCAGAACAGGAGAATGGAGTGGGGAGCAGTACTTC	CASRTGEWSGEQYF
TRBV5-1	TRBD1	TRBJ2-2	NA	TGCGCCAGCAGCTGGGACAGGGTAGGGAACACCGGGGAGCTGTTTTTT	CASSWDRVGNTGELFF
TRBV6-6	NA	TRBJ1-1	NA	TGTGCCAGCAGGCAGGGGCAGCATTTTGAAGCTTTCTTT	CASRQGQHFEAFF
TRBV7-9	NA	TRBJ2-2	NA	TGTGCCAGCAGCTTAGGAGGGAACACCGGGGAGCTGTTTTTT	CASSLGGNTGELFF
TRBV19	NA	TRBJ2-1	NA	TGTGCCAGTACCCTAGGGCAGAGGGGGAATGAGCAGTTCTTC	CASTLGQRGNEQFF
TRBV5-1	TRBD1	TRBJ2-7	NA	TGCGCCAGCAGCCTCGGGACAGGGGGGAACGAGCAGTACTTC	CASSLGTGGNEQYF
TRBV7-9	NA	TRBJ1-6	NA	TGTGCCAGCAGCCCTGGAGGGCATTCACCCCTCCACTTT	CASSPGGHSPLHF